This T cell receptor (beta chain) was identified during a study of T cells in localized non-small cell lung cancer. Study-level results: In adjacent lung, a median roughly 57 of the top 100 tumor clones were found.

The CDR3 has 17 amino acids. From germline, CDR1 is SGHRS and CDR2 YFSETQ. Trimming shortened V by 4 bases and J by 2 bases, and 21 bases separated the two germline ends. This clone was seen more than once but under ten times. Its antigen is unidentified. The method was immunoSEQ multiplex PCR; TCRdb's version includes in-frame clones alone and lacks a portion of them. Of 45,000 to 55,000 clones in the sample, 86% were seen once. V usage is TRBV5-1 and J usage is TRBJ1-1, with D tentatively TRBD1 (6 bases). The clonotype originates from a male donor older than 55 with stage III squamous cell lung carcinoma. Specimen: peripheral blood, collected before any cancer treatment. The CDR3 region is CASSSTLGGLGNTEAFF. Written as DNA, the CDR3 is TGCGCCAGCAGCAGCACCCTGGGGGGGCTCGGAAACACTGAAGCTTTCTTT. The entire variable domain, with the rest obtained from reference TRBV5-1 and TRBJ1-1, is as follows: KAGVTQTPRYLIKTRGQQVTLSCSPISGHRSVSWYQQTPGQGLQFLFEYFSETQRNKGNFPGRFSGRQFSNSRSEMNVSTLELGDSALYLCASSSTLGGLGNTEAFFGQGTRLTVV.